Below are 27 T cell receptor beta chains sequenced from a single sample in a study of blood T cell repertoires in COVID-19. TCRdb's table, derived via immunoSEQ multiplex PCR, lists solely in-frame clones and lacks some. This table has roughly 180,000 clones, around 78% appearing once. The source material was PBMCs or T cells enriched from blood (not recorded which). Source of these receptors: a woman aged 50 to 60 who had recovered from COVID-19.

The chain carries TRBV29-1 and TRBJ1-3, with D uncertain. Per the germline V gene, CDR1 is SQVTM and CDR2 is ANQGSEA. V dropped 4 bases and J dropped 2 bases, with 6 bases sitting between them. There are 12 residues in the CDR3. This CDR3 reads CSVGQAGNTIYF. CDR3 nucleotide sequence: TGCAGCGTTGGGCAGGCTGGAAACACCATATATTTT.

The chain joins TRBV7-3 to TRBJ2-3; 11 nucleotides match TRBD2. J was trimmed by 0 bases and V by 3 bases; bases with no gene match: 5. Germline V gene lookup returns CDR1 SGHTA and CDR2 FQGTGA. CDR3 length: 17 residues. CDR3 in DNA: TGTGCCAGCAGCTTCCAGACTAGCGGGGTTAGCACAGATACGCAGTATTTT. Its protein product is CASSFQTSGVSTDTQYF.

This clone was found once. The chain joins TRBV28 to TRBJ1-2, with a weak D call TRBD1 (6 bases). V lost 6 bases to trimming and J lost 2 bases, with 10 bases between them. This CDR3 is built from 13 residues. Germline CDR1 MDHEN, CDR2 SYDVKM. The chain's CDR3 is CASSQDRNYGYTF. The DNA of the CDR3 is TGTGCCAGCAGCCAGGACAGAAACTATGGCTACACCTTC.

This sequence joins TRBV19 and TRBJ2-6; the match to TRBD1 covers 7 bases. Unmatched junction bases numbered 5, after V lost 3 bases and J lost 0 bases. CDR3 length: 17 amino acids. Per the germline V gene, CDR1 is LNHDA and CDR2 is SQIVND (reference sequence). The CDR3 DNA reads as TGTGCCAGTAGTATTCCGGGACAGAGCTCTGGGGCCAACGTCCTGACTTTC. Its translation is CASSIPGQSSGANVLTF.

This chain connects TRBV5-6 to TRBJ2-3; D is possibly TRBD1 (5 bases). Looked up from germline, CDR1 is SGHDT and CDR2 is YYEEEE. The CDR3 covers 16 residues. V lost 4 bases, J lost 2 bases, and 17 bases lay in between. The CDR3 sequence is CASSHIDRTNTDTQYF. The CDR3 DNA reads TGTGCCAGCAGCCATATTGACAGAACTAACACAGATACGCAGTATTTT. Full variable domain (outside the CDR3, taken from reference TRBV5-6 and TRBJ2-3): DAGVTQSPTHLIKTRGQQVTLRCSPKSGHDTVSWYQQALGQGPQFIFQYYEEEERQRGNFPDRFSGHQFPNYSSELNVNALLLGDSALYLCASSHIDRTNTDTQYFGPGTRLTVL.

This sequence joins TRBV6-5 and TRBJ1-1; possible D gene TRBD1, 5 bases. V was cut by 6 bases and J by 0 bases, with 11 bases left in between. From germline, CDR1 is MNHEY and CDR2 SVGAGI. This CDR3 has 14 amino acids. The CDR3 loop reads CASRTWGVNTEAFF. In nucleotides, the CDR3 is TGTGCCAGCAGAACCTGGGGGGTGAACACTGAAGCTTTCTTT.

A few counts support this clone. This rearrangement joins TRBV29-1 to TRBJ1-1; 8 bases line up with TRBD1. After removal of 0 bases from V and 3 bases from J, the junction contained 6 bases not matched to a gene. Germline-derived CDR1 and CDR2 are SQVTM and ANQGSEA. CDR3 length: 15 residues. Here the CDR3 DNA reads TGCAGCGTTGAAGATTCCGGGACAGGATACACTGAAGCTTTCTTT. Translating gives CSVEDSGTGYTEAFF.

This chain links TRBV14 with TRBJ1-2; no definite D call. Germline loops: CDR1 SGHDN, CDR2 FVKESK. This CDR3 contains 15 residues. V dropped 0 bases and J dropped 5 bases, with 13 bases sitting between them. The CDR3 is CASSQDKDGNYGYTF. CDR3 nucleotide sequence: TGTGCCAGCAGCCAAGATAAGGACGGGAATTATGGCTACACCTTC.

The chain recombines TRBV5-1 with TRBJ2-3, with TRBD2 identical over 13 bases. The junction had 4 bases not matched to a gene; V was cut back by 1 base and J by 2 bases. Germline loops: CDR1 SGHRS, CDR2 YFSETQ. CDR3 size: 17 residues. CDR3 sequence reads: CASSLRGLAGNTDTQYF. CDR3 nucleotides: TGCGCCAGCAGCTTGAGGGGACTAGCGGGGAACACAGATACGCAGTATTTT. The whole variable domain, filled in from reference TRBV5-1 and TRBJ2-3, reads KAGVTQTPRYLIKTRGQQVTLSCSPISGHRSVSWYQQTPGQGLQFLFEYFSETQRNKGNFPGRFSGRQFSNSRSEMNVSTLELGDSALYLCASSLRGLAGNTDTQYFGPGTRLTVL.

This rearrangement joins TRBV5-1 to TRBJ2-2, with D possibly being TRBD2 (6 bases). The CDR3 runs to 17 residues. Germline loops: CDR1 SGHRS, CDR2 YFSETQ. V lost 6 bases and J 1 base, leaving 19 bases between the germline ends. The CDR3 DNA is TGCGCCAGCACGTACTCATCGGGACTTCTGAACACCGGGGAGCTGTTTTTT. It specifies CASTYSSGLLNTGELFF.

The chain recombines TRBV7-8 with TRBJ1-5; 10 bases match TRBD1. The germline CDR1 and CDR2 sequences are SGHVS and FQNEAQ. The V gene end was trimmed by 5 bases and the J gene end by 4 bases; junction bases not matched to a gene: 8. This CDR3 region has 16 residues. CDR3 nucleotides: TGTGCCAGCAGCCCCGGACAGGGGGAAAGAAATCAGCCCCAGCATTTT. Amino acids: CASSPGQGERNQPQHF.

The chain links TRBV28 to TRBJ1-1, with D possibly matching TRBD1 (5 bases). This CDR3 contains 13 residues. V lost 7 bases, J lost 0 bases, and 9 bases lay in between. Per germline, CDR1 MDHEN and CDR2 SYDVKM. The CDR3 coding sequence is TGTGCCAGCACCCCGACAGTGAACACTGAAGCTTTCTTT. Amino acids: CASTPTVNTEAFF.

This clone was seen just once. This rearrangement joins TRBV6-6 to TRBJ1-3; D may be TRBD1 (6 bases). The CDR3 has 15 amino acids. Germline V CDR1 and CDR2: MNHNY, SVGAGI (reference sequence). Trimming stripped 4 bases from V and 4 bases from J, with 14 bases between. CDR3 sequence (DNA): TGTGCCAGCAGTTTACAGGGATTCGGCGGAAACACCATATATTTT. Its protein is CASSLQGFGGNTIYF.

The J gene is TRBJ2-1, the V gene TRBV20-1, with 7 bases fitting TRBD2. This CDR3 spans 11 amino acids. The ends lost 6 bases at V and 6 bases at J; junction bases unmatched: 2. Germline CDR1 DFQATT, CDR2 SNEGSKA (reference sequence). CDR3 nucleotides: TGCAGTGCCCGACTAGCCAATGAGCAGTTCTTC. Translation gives CSARLANEQFF.

This chain's CDR3 is CASSPRVQGGTEAFF. The CDR3 DNA is TGTGCCAGCAGTCCCCGTGTACAGGGTGGCACTGAAGCTTTCTTT. The V gene is TRBV6-5, the J gene TRBJ1-1; a weak D match, TRBD1 (6 bases). The CDR3 covers 15 residues. Deletions cut 5 bases from V and 4 bases from J, with 17 bases between. In germline, CDR1 is MNHEY, CDR2 SVGAGI.

This clone occurred once. The CDR3 DNA sequence: TGTGCCAGCAGCGACTTAAGACCAGGGCGATACACAGATACGCAGTATTTT. Translated, it gives CASSDLRPGRYTDTQYF. The V gene is TRBV11-3, the J gene TRBJ2-3; TRBD1 might be the D (5 bases). The V and J ends lost 5 bases and 2 bases respectively, with 20 bases between them. Per the germline V gene, CDR1 is SGHNT and CDR2 is YENEEA. The CDR3 is 17 amino acids.

This clone was counted once. The rearrangement joins TRBV27 to TRBJ2-5; weak D call: TRBD2 (5 bases). CDR1 and CDR2 from the germline V gene are MNHEY and SMNVEV (reference sequence). V dropped 2 bases and J dropped 0 bases, with 19 bases sitting between them. CDR3 size: 18 residues. CDR3 protein: CASSLGLPGRRNQETQYF. The CDR3 coding sequence is TGTGCCAGCAGTTTAGGTCTACCGGGAAGGAGAAACCAAGAGACCCAGTACTTC.

The CDR3 sequence: CSVPRGGPYGYTF. DNA of the CDR3: TGCAGCGTCCCACGGGGGGGGCCCTATGGCTACACCTTC. The chain combines TRBV29-1 with TRBJ1-2, with D possibly matching TRBD1 (6 bases). The CDR3 contains 13 residues. Germline V CDR1 and CDR2: SQVTM, ANQGSEA. The germline V and J ends were trimmed by 6 bases and 4 bases, with 15 bases remaining between them.

This rearrangement joins TRBV6-2 or TRBV6-3 to TRBJ1-1; D possibly corresponds to TRBD1 (6 bases). CDR1 and CDR2 (germline): MNHEY, SVGEGT. The V gene lost 1 base and the J gene lost 1 base, with 10 bases spanning the gap. The CDR3 is 15 amino acids. The CDR3 DNA is TGTGCCAGCAGTTACTGGGACATATGGAACACTGAAGCTTTCTTT. As protein: CASSYWDIWNTEAFF.

This clone was detected ten times or more. The chain links TRBV12-3 or TRBV12-4 to TRBJ1-1; 7 bases fit TRBD1. The trim removed 6 bases at V and 1 base at J, leaving 2 bases unmatched. The CDR3 contains 13 residues. The CDR3 sequence: CASSRTGNTEAFF. CDR3 nucleotide sequence: TGTGCCAGCAGCCGGACAGGGAACACTGAAGCTTTCTTT.

The chain couples TRBV10-1 to TRBJ1-1; no definite D call. Per germline, CDR1 WNHNN and CDR2 SYGVQD (reference sequence). The CDR3 has 13 amino acids. The V and J ends lost 6 bases and 4 bases respectively, with 12 bases between them. CDR3 bases: TGCGCCAGCAGCCCTCGGGAGGCCACTGAAGCTTTCTTT. Its translation: CASSPREATEAFF.

The chain employs TRBV5-6 and TRBJ1-1; D gene unclear. V lost 1 base and J lost 1, with 11 bases in between. The CDR3 runs 15 residues. CDR1 SGHDT and CDR2 YYEEEE come from the germline V gene. In DNA form, the CDR3 reads TGTGCCAGCAGCTTGTGGTGGCAGGCGAACACTGAAGCTTTCTTT. This codes for CASSLWWQANTEAFF.

V is TRBV5-1 and J is TRBJ1-1; D call uncertain. The V gene lost 4 bases and the J gene lost 1 base, with 11 bases spanning the gap. Germline V lookup: CDR1 SGHRS, CDR2 YFSETQ. The CDR3 is 14 amino acids. The CDR3 nucleotides are TGCGCCAGCAGCAGTACGGCGGGGAACACTGAAGCTTTCTTT. Translation: CASSSTAGNTEAFF.

The V call is TRBV5-6, the J call TRBJ1-4; 8 positions match TRBD1. This CDR3 has 15 residues. The V gene's germline CDR1 is SGHDT and CDR2 YYEEEE. J lost 8 bases, V lost 2 bases, and 8 bases had no gene match. CDR3 sequence: CASSLQTGVGEKLFF. For the CDR3, the DNA is TGTGCCAGCAGCTTACAGACAGGGGTAGGGGAAAAACTGTTTTTT.

This clone was detected only a few times. This sequence joins TRBV7-2 and TRBJ1-4; TRBD1 matches at 7 bases. This CDR3 is built from 15 residues. J lost 8 bases, V lost 5 bases, and 11 bases had no gene match. CDR1 is SGHTA and CDR2 is FQGNSA in the germline V gene. CDR3 protein: CASSPIGGSGEKLFF. Here the CDR3 DNA reads TGTGCCAGCAGCCCGATAGGGGGCTCCGGGGAAAAACTGTTTTTT.

The gene calls are TRBV3-1 (or the pseudogene TRBV3-2) and TRBJ1-3; D is perhaps TRBD1 (6 bases). Looked up from germline, CDR1 is LGHDT and CDR2 is YNNKEL (reference sequence). Trimming took 1 base from V and 4 from J, leaving 11 bases between them. The CDR3 length is 15 residues. CDR3 sequence reads: CASSQVAGAGNTIYF. The DNA of the CDR3 is TGTGCCAGCAGCCAAGTGGCAGGGGCCGGAAACACCATATATTTT.

This chain uses TRBV9 with TRBJ2-1; 16 bases agree with TRBD2. J was trimmed by 9 bases and V by 0 bases; bases with no gene match: 9. The CDR3 length is 18 residues. The germline V gene has CDR1 SGDLS and CDR2 YYNGEE. For the CDR3, the DNA is TGTGCCAGCAGCGTAGGGGCCGGGACTAGCGGGAGGGCGGGTGAGCAGTTCTTC. Amino acid sequence: CASSVGAGTSGRAGEQFF.